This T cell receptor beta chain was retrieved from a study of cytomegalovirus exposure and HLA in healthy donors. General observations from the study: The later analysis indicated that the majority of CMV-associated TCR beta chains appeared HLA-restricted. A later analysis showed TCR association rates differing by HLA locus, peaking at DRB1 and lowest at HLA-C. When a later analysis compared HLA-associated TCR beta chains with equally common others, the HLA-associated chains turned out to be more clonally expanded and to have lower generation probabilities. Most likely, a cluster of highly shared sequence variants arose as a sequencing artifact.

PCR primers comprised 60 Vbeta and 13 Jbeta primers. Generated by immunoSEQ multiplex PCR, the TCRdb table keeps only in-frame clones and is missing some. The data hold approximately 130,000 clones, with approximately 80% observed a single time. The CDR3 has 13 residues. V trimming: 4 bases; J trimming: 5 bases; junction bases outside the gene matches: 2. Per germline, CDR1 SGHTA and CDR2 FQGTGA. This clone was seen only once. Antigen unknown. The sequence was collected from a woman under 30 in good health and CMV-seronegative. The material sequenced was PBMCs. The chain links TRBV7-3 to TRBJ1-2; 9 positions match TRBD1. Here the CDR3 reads CASSSGQGYGYTF. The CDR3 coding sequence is TGTGCCAGCAGCTCGGGACAGGGATATGGCTACACCTTC. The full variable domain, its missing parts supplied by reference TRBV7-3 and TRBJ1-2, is GAGVSQTPSNKVTEKGKYVELRCDPISGHTALYWYRQSLGQGPEFLIYFQGTGAADDSGLPNDRFFAVRPEGSVSTLKIQRTERGDSAVYLCASSSGQGYGYTFGSGTRLTVV.